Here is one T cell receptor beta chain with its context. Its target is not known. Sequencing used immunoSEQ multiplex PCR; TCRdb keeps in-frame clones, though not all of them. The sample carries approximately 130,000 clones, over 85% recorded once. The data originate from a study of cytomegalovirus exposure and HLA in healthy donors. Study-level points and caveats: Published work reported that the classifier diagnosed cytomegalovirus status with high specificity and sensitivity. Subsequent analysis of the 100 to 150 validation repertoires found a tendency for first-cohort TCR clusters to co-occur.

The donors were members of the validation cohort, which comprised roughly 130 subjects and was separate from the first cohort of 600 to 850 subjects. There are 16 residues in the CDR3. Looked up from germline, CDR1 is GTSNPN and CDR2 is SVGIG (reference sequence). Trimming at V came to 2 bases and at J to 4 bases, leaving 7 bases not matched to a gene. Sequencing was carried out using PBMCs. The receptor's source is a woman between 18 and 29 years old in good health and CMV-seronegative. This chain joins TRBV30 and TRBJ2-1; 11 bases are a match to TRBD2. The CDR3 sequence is CAWSLLTSGTYNEQFF. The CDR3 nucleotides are TGTGCCTGGAGTCTACTGACTAGCGGGACTTACAATGAGCAGTTCTTC.